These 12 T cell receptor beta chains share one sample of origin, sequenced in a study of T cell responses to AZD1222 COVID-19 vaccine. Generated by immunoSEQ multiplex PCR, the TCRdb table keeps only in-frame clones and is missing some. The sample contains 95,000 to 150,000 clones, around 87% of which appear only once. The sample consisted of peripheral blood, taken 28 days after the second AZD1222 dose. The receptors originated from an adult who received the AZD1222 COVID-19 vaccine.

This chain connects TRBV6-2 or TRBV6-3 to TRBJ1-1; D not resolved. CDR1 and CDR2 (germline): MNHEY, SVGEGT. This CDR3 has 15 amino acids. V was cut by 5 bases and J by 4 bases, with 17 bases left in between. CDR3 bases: TGTGCCAGCAGTGATCGACGGAGAGGAGGCACTGAAGCTTTCTTT. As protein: CASSDRRRGGTEAFF.

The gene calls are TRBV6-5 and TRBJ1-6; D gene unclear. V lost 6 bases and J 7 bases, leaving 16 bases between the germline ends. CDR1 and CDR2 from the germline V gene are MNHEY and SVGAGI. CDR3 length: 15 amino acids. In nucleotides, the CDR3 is TGTGCCAGCAGACTGATAAGTCCCACCAATTCACCCCTCCACTTT. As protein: CASRLISPTNSPLHF.

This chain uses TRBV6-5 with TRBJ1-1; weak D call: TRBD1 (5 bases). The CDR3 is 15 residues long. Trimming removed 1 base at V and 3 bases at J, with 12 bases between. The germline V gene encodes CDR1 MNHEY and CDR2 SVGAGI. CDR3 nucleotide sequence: TGTGCCAGCAGTTACTTTGCGGGGGGATACACTGAAGCTTTCTTT. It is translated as CASSYFAGGYTEAFF.

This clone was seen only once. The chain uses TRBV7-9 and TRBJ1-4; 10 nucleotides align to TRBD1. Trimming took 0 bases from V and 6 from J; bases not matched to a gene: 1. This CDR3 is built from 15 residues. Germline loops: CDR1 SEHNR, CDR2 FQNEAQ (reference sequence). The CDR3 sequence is CASSLAGTGDEKLFF. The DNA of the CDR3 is TGTGCCAGCAGCTTAGCCGGGACAGGGGATGAAAAACTGTTTTTT.

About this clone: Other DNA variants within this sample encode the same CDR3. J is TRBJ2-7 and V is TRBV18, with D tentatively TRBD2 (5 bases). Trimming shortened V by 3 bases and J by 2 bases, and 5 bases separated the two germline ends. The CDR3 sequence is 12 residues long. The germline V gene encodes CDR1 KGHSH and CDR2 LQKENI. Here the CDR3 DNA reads TGTGCCAGCTCACCCGGGACCTACGAGCAGTACTTC. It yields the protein CASSPGTYEQYF.

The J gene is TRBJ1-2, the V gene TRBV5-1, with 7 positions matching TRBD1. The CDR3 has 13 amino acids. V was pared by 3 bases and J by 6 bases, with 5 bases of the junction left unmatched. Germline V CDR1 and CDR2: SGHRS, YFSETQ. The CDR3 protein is CASSSGQADGYTF. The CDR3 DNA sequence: TGCGCCAGCAGCTCCGGACAGGCCGATGGCTACACCTTC.

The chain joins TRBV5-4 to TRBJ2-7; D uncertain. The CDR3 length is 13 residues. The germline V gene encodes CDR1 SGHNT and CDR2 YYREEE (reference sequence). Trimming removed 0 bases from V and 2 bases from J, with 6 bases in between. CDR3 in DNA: TGTGCCAGCAGCTTGGACCCAACCTACGAGCAGTACTTC. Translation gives CASSLDPTYEQYF.

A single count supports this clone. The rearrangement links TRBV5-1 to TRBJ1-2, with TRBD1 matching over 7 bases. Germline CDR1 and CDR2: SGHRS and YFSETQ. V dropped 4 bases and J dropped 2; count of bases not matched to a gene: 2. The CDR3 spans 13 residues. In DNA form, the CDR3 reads TGCGCCAGCAGCGCAGGGGGGAACTATGGCTACACCTTC. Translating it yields CASSAGGNYGYTF.

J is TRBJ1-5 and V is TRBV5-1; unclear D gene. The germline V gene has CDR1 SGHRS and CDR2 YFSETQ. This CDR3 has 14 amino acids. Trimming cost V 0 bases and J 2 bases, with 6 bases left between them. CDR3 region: CASSLVAGNQPQHF. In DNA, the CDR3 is TGCGCCAGCAGCTTGGTCGCCGGCAATCAGCCCCAGCATTTT.

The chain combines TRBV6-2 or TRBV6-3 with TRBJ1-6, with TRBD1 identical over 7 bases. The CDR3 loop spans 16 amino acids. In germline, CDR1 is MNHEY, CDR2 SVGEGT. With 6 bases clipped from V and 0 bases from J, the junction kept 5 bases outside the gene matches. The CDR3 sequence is CASSDRQGSYNSPLHF. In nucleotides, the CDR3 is TGTGCCAGCAGCGACCGACAGGGCTCCTATAATTCACCCCTCCACTTT.

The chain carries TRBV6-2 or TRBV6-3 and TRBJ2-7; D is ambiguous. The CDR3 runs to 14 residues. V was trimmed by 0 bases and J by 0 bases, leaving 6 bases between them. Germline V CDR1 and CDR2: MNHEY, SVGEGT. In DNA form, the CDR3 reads TGTGCCAGCAGTTACTCTCCCAGCTCCTACGAGCAGTACTTC. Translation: CASSYSPSSYEQYF.

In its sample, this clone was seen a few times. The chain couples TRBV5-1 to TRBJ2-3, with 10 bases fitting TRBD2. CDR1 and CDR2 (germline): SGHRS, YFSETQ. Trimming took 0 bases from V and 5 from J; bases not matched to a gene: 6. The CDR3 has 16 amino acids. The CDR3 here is CASSLGSGGAIDTQYF. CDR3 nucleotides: TGCGCCAGCAGCTTGGGAAGCGGGGGGGCCATAGATACGCAGTATTTT.